Listed below are T cell receptor beta chains from one sample, sequenced in a study of early T cells in non-severe SARS-CoV-2 infection. TCRdb itself ran the 5' RACE reads through MiXCR, one entry per CDR3 protein. The profile shows over 35,000 distinct CDR3 sequences, roughly 10% of them singletons. The sequenced sample consisted of whole blood. These receptors all come from an adult who was a healthcare worker with PCR-confirmed SARS-CoV-2 infection or an uninfected control (not recorded which). Both conserved end residues are part of each CDR3. A D gene is named only where the DNA matches it firmly. A row's size may be missing; if present it is once, few, many or a size class.

cdr3_aa | cdr3_nt | j_call | clone_size | cdr3_length | d_call | v_call
CASSLEKDNSPLHF | TGCGCCAGCAGCTTGGAGAAGGATAATTCACCCCTCCACTTT | TRBJ1-6 | many | 14 | NA | TRBV5-1
CASSQDPLAGDEQYF | TGCGCCAGCAGCCAAGATCCACTAGCGGGTGACGAGCAGTACTTC | TRBJ2-7 | few | 15 | TRBD2 | TRBV4-3
CASSLVLDRATGELFF | TGCGCCAGCAGCTTGGTTCTCGACAGGGCCACCGGGGAGCTGTTTTTT | TRBJ2-2 | NA | 16 | TRBD1 | TRBV5-1
CASSQGWGYGYTF | TGTGCCAGCAGCCAAGGATGGGGTTATGGCTACACCTTC | TRBJ1-2 | many | 13 | NA | TRBV3-1
CASSSGTGGTNYGYTF | TGTGCCAGCAGCTCCGGGACAGGGGGTACTAACTATGGCTACACCTTC | TRBJ1-2 | many | 16 | TRBD1 | TRBV5-6
CASSPGLAGAGADTQYF | TGTGCCAGCAGCCCGGGACTAGCGGGGGCGGGGGCAGATACGCAGTATTTT | TRBJ2-3 | many | 17 | TRBD2 | TRBV5-6
CAWNIGQVRDEQYF | TGTGCCTGGAATATCGGACAGGTCAGGGACGAGCAGTACTTC | TRBJ2-7 | few | 14 | TRBD1 | TRBV30
CASSLALGNNQPQHF | TGCGCCAGCAGCCTAGCCCTAGGGAACAATCAGCCCCAGCATTTT | TRBJ1-5 | few | 15 | NA | TRBV4-3
CVGIAGANEQFF | TGCGTAGGGATAGCGGGGGCCAATGAGCAGTTCTTC | TRBJ2-1 | many | 12 | TRBD2 | TRBV20-1
CASSTPQAGVKNIQYF | TGTGCCAGCAGCACCCCTCAAGCGGGCGTCAAAAACATTCAGTACTTC | TRBJ2-4 | NA | 16 | NA | TRBV7-8
CASSQAVVGSNTEAFF | TGCGCCAGCAGCCAAGCGGTAGTGGGGTCGAACACTGAAGCTTTCTTT | TRBJ1-1 | medium-sized | 16 | NA | TRBV4-3
CASSLDGGQGIGEQYF | TGTGCCAGCAGCTTAGACGGTGGACAGGGAATAGGCGAGCAGTACTTC | TRBJ2-7 | NA | 16 | TRBD1 | TRBV11-3
CATSDLGDRPYEQYF | TGTGCCACCAGTGATTTGGGCGACAGGCCCTACGAGCAGTACTTC | TRBJ2-7 | NA | 15 | NA | TRBV24-1
CASSVGGRQGREETQYF | TGTGCCAGCAGCGTAGGGGGGAGACAGGGTAGGGAAGAGACCCAGTACTTC | TRBJ2-5 | NA | 17 | TRBD1 | TRBV9
CASSPDSWDTEAFF | TGTGCCAGCAGCCCTGACAGTTGGGACACTGAAGCTTTCTTT | TRBJ1-1 | NA | 14 | NA | TRBV12-3/TRBV12-4
CASTPDRDTQYF | TGTGCCAGTACTCCCGATCGGGATACGCAGTATTTT | TRBJ2-3 | NA | 12 | NA | TRBV19
CASSPARGETQYF | TGTGCCAGCTCACCAGCCAGGGGAGAGACCCAGTACTTC | TRBJ2-5 | many | 13 | NA | TRBV18
CASSLPQGGVGGYTF | TGTGCCAGCAGCTTACCCCAAGGGGGCGTAGGTGGCTACACCTTC | TRBJ1-2 | few | 15 | TRBD1 | TRBV7-2
CASSYPPRTGQTYNEQFF | TGTGCCAGCAGTTACCCCCCGCGAACAGGGCAGACCTACAATGAGCAGTTCTTC | TRBJ2-1 | many | 18 | NA | TRBV6-6
CASSHDNEQFF | TGTGCCAGCAGCCACGACAATGAGCAGTTCTTC | TRBJ2-1 | few | 11 | NA | TRBV3-1
CASSVGPRETQYF | TGTGCCAGCAGTGTCGGCCCGCGGGAGACCCAGTACTTC | TRBJ2-5 | few | 13 | NA | TRBV2
CASSYSNGGEYEQYF | TGTGCCAGCAGTTACTCGAATGGGGGCGAATACGAGCAGTACTTC | TRBJ2-7 | few | 15 | NA | TRBV6-5
CASSNANYGYTF | TGTGCTAGTTCAAACGCGAACTATGGCTACACCTTC | TRBJ1-2 | many | 12 | NA | TRBV12-5
CASSTRTNYGYTF | TGTGCCAGCAGTACCAGGACCAACTATGGCTACACCTTC | TRBJ1-2 | few | 13 | NA | TRBV2
CASSPTQETQYF | TGTGCCAGCAGTCCGACGCAAGAGACCCAGTACTTC | TRBJ2-5 | many | 12 | NA | TRBV2
CASTARPDIRNSPLHF | TGTGCCAGTACCGCACGTCCCGATATCAGAAATTCACCCCTCCACTTT | TRBJ1-6 | few | 16 | NA | TRBV19
CASSDSPLTEAFF | TGTGCCAGCAGTGACTCGCCCCTCACTGAAGCTTTCTTT | TRBJ1-1 | NA | 13 | NA | TRBV6-4
CSARGGATNEKLFF | TGCAGTGCTAGAGGGGGGGCCACTAATGAAAAACTGTTTTTT | TRBJ1-4 | many | 14 | NA | TRBV20-1
CSARLGLVNEQFF | TGCAGTGCTAGGCTGGGACTAGTAAATGAGCAGTTCTTC | TRBJ2-1 | NA | 13 | TRBD2 | TRBV20-1
CASRLDRTARQPQHF | TGTGCCAGCAGGCTGGACAGGACCGCCCGTCAGCCCCAGCATTTT | TRBJ1-5 | few | 15 | TRBD1 | TRBV6-2/TRBV6-3
CSAARVGSSGYEQFF | TGCAGTGCTGCACGAGTAGGCAGTTCCGGATATGAGCAGTTCTTC | TRBJ2-1 | many | 15 | NA | TRBV20-1
CASSLAWGGTEAFF | TGTGCCAGCAGCTTAGCGTGGGGCGGAACTGAAGCTTTCTTT | TRBJ1-1 | many | 14 | NA | TRBV7-9
CASSLGVTGHQETQYF | TGTGCCAGCAGCTTAGGTGTCACAGGGCACCAAGAGACCCAGTACTTC | TRBJ2-5 | many | 16 | NA | TRBV11-3
CASSQVLAGADTQYF | TGCGCCAGCAGCCAAGTTCTAGCGGGGGCAGATACGCAGTATTTT | TRBJ2-3 | many | 15 | TRBD2 | TRBV4-3
CASSLRGDPSYNEQFF | TGCGCCAGCAGCTTGAGGGGGGACCCCTCCTACAATGAGCAGTTCTTC | TRBJ2-1 | NA | 16 | NA | TRBV5-1
CASSPGLAVDNEQFF | TGTGCCAGCTCACCAGGGCTAGCGGTCGACAATGAGCAGTTCTTC | TRBJ2-1 | NA | 15 | TRBD2 | TRBV18
CASSGEFNYGYTF | TGTGCCAGCTCGGGGGAATTTAACTATGGCTACACCTTC | TRBJ1-2 | many | 13 | NA | TRBV6-6
CASSWIDRPHIPNYGYTF | TGTGCCAGCAGCTGGATCGACAGGCCCCATATTCCTAACTATGGCTACACCTTC | TRBJ1-2 | few | 18 | NA | TRBV5-4
CASHGLNTGELFF | TGTGCCAGTCATGGATTAAACACCGGGGAGCTGTTTTTT | TRBJ2-2 | few | 13 | NA | TRBV14
CASTVVGVRQREQFF | TGTGCCAGCACCGTTGTGGGGGTTAGGCAAAGGGAGCAGTTCTTC | TRBJ2-1 | NA | 15 | NA | TRBV2
CSVGSTTVAREQYF | TGCAGCGTCGGATCGACGACGGTGGCTCGGGAGCAGTACTTC | TRBJ2-7 | many | 14 | NA | TRBV29-1
CASSEMSPETLHF | TGTGCCAGCAGTGAAATGTCCCCAGAGACCCTCCACTTT | TRBJ1-6 | NA | 13 | NA | TRBV6-1
CASSGQGHEQYF | TGTGCCAGCAGCGGACAGGGTCACGAGCAGTACTTC | TRBJ2-7 | NA | 12 | TRBD1 | TRBV9
CSAEGHMNTEAFF | TGCAGTGCTGAGGGGCATATGAACACTGAAGCTTTCTTT | TRBJ1-1 | NA | 13 | NA | TRBV20-1
CASSQVGQGAEQYF | TGTGCCAGCAGCCAAGTCGGACAGGGGGCCGAGCAGTACTTC | TRBJ2-7 | few | 14 | TRBD1 | TRBV14
CASSQEGEGANVLTF | TGCGCCAGCAGCCAAGAAGGGGAGGGGGCCAACGTCCTGACTTTC | TRBJ2-6 | NA | 15 | NA | TRBV4-3
CASRLTPRVGVSNQPQHF | TGTGCCAGCAGATTAACCCCAAGGGTAGGGGTTAGCAATCAGCCCCAGCATTTT | TRBJ1-5 | few | 18 | NA | TRBV7-9
CASSQGPRGAYGYTF | TGCGCCAGCAGCCAAGGCCCCAGGGGCGCCTATGGCTACACCTTC | TRBJ1-2 | many | 15 | NA | TRBV4-3
CAWELEGANEQFF | TGTGCCTGGGAGTTAGAGGGGGCCAATGAGCAGTTCTTC | TRBJ2-1 | many | 13 | TRBD1 | TRBV30
CASSQAPGPRGYTF | TGTGCCAGCAGCCAAGCCCCGGGCCCCCGAGGCTACACCTTC | TRBJ1-2 | many | 14 | NA | TRBV3-1
CAWRSRDPQGETQYF | TGTGCCTGGAGGTCCCGGGACCCCCAAGGAGAGACCCAGTACTTC | TRBJ2-5 | few | 15 | NA | TRBV30
CASSNSGQRIHQPQHF | TGTGCCAGCAGCAATTCGGGACAGCGTATTCATCAGCCCCAGCATTTT | TRBJ1-5 | few | 16 | TRBD1 | TRBV5-6
CASSPGTSGATVWTDTQYF | TGTGCCAGCTCACCAGGGACTAGCGGGGCAACAGTTTGGACAGATACGCAGTATTTT | TRBJ2-3 | few | 19 | TRBD2 | TRBV18